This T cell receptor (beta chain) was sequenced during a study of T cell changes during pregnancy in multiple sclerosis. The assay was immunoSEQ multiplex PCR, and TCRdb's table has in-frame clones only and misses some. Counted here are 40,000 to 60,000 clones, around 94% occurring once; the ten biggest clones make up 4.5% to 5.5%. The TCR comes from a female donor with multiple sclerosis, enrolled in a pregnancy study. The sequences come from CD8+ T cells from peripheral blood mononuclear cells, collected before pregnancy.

CDR3 nucleotide sequence: TGTGCCAGCAGCTCGACCGCTGGGACAGTGCTGAACACCGGGGAGCTGTTTTTT. It translates to CASSSTAGTVLNTGELFF. The chain employs TRBV7-6 and TRBJ2-2; 7 bases align to TRBD1. With 4 bases clipped from V and 1 base from J, the junction kept 12 bases outside the gene matches. CDR1 SGHVS and CDR2 FNYEAQ come from the germline V gene. This CDR3 is built from 18 residues.